Listed below are T cell receptor beta chains from one sample, sequenced in a study of glioma-infiltrating T cells after dendritic cell vaccination. Clones were sequenced by immunoSEQ multiplex PCR, and TCRdb holds only the in-frame ones, with some missing. The sample contains 98,000 or so clones, 80% of which appear only once. The sequences come from blood, collected after dendritic cell vaccination. The source is a human donor with glioblastoma. CDR3s include the opening cysteine and the closing phenylalanine or tryptophan. The order of the fields is J gene, D gene, V gene, clone size, CDR3 protein, CDR3 DNA. D genes are given only for firm matches. Rows give clone size only sometimes, using once, few, many, or a class for an expanded clone.

TRBJ2-7	.	TRBV5-1	.	CASSTPEDFSYEQYF	TGCGCCAGCAGCACGCCGGAGGATTTCTCCTACGAGCAGTACTTC
TRBJ2-3	TRBD2	TRBV4-2	.	CASSQDSPRTSYISTDTQYF	TGTGCCAGCAGCCAAGATTCCCCCAGGACTAGCTATATAAGCACAGATACGCAGTATTTT
TRBJ2-1	TRBD2	TRBV9	.	CASSARGLAGVGSYNEQFF	TGTGCCAGCAGCGCTAGGGGGCTAGCGGGAGTGGGCTCCTACAATGAGCAGTTCTTC
TRBJ1-2	TRBD1	TRBV27	.	CASSAMTGVQKGGYTF	TGTGCCAGCAGTGCCATGACAGGGGTGCAAAAGGGCGGCTACACCTTC
TRBJ2-1	.	TRBV4-1	.	CASSQDHDSYNEQFF	TGCGCCAGCAGCCAAGATCATGACTCATACAATGAGCAGTTCTTC
TRBJ1-2	TRBD1	TRBV5-1	.	CASSLAGQEGYTF	TGCGCCAGCAGCTTGGCGGGACAGGAGGGCTACACCTTC
TRBJ2-7	.	TRBV30	.	CAWSATGSHEQYF	TGTGCCTGGAGTGCAACAGGTAGCCACGAGCAGTACTTC
TRBJ2-1	.	TRBV7-3	few	CASSRQGGASYNEQFF	TGTGCCAGCAGCCGTCAGGGGGGAGCTTCCTACAATGAGCAGTTCTTC
TRBJ2-1	.	TRBV5-1	.	CASSLGHPSPYNEQFF	TGCGCCAGCAGCTTGGGGCACCCGTCCCCCTACAATGAGCAGTTCTTC
TRBJ1-4	.	TRBV18	.	CASSPRALEKLFF	TGTGCCAGCTCACCACGGGCGTTAGAAAAACTGTTTTTT
TRBJ1-3	.	TRBV30	.	CAWTPGPLSGNTIYF	TGTGCCTGGACCCCAGGCCCGCTCTCTGGAAACACCATATATTTT
TRBJ1-1	.	TRBV7-9	.	CASSSSLIPNTEAFF	TGTGCCAGCAGCTCCTCACTCATCCCGAACACTGAAGCTTTCTTT
TRBJ1-2	TRBD1	TRBV5-6	.	CASSSYTGGRGYGYTF	TGTGCCAGCAGCTCATATACAGGGGGCAGGGGCTATGGCTACACCTTC
TRBJ2-5	.	TRBV7-8	.	CASSPPGWKETQYF	TGTGCCAGCAGCCCGCCGGGGTGGAAAGAGACCCAGTACTTC
TRBJ2-1	TRBD2	TRBV7-2	.	CASSLGLTANEQFF	TGTGCCAGCAGCTTGGGACTAACCGCCAATGAGCAGTTCTTC
TRBJ2-3	TRBD2	TRBV2	.	CASLRGAGTDTQYF	TGTGCCAGCTTGCGGGGGGCGGGCACAGATACGCAGTATTTT
TRBJ2-3	TRBD2	TRBV10-3	.	CATRTRTDTQYF	TGTGCCACACGGACTAGGACAGATACGCAGTATTTT
TRBJ1-1	TRBD1	TRBV5-1	once	CASSSTGARTEAFF	TGCGCCAGCAGCAGCACAGGGGCTAGGACTGAAGCTTTCTTT
TRBJ2-3	TRBD2	TRBV6-5	.	CASSYAGVSTDTQYF	TGTGCCAGCAGTTATGCGGGGGTGAGCACAGATACGCAGTATTTT
TRBJ2-1	TRBD2	TRBV7-9	few	CASSLRREENNEQFF	TGTGCCAGCAGCTTACGGCGGGAGGAAAACAATGAGCAGTTCTTC
TRBJ1-5	TRBD1	TRBV30	.	CAWSGGQGAYQPQHF	TGTGCCTGGAGTGGGGGACAGGGGGCTTATCAGCCCCAGCATTTT
TRBJ2-3	TRBD1	TRBV4-1	.	CASSQTYTGGGSDTQYF	TGCGCCAGCAGCCAAACCTACACAGGGGGAGGTTCAGATACGCAGTATTTT
TRBJ2-3	.	TRBV19	.	CASRPGEPYTDTQYF	TGTGCCAGCCGCCCGGGGGAGCCGTACACAGATACGCAGTATTTT
TRBJ1-1	.	TRBV12-5	.	CASGLQGNTEAFF	TGTGCTAGTGGTTTGCAGGGGAACACTGAAGCTTTCTTT
TRBJ2-3	.	TRBV7-9	.	CASSSTGWEADTQYF	TGTGCCAGCAGCTCGACAGGGTGGGAGGCAGATACGCAGTATTTT
TRBJ2-7	TRBD2	TRBV29-1	.	CSARAGVSYEQYF	TGCAGCGCCCGGGCGGGGGTGTCCTACGAGCAGTACTTC
TRBJ2-3	.	TRBV6-6	.	CASSSAGGPTDTQYF	TGTGCCAGCAGTTCCGCTGGTGGGCCAACCGATACGCAGTATTTT
TRBJ1-6	.	TRBV5-4	.	CASSPRQGGHSPLHF	TGTGCCAGCAGCCCTAGGCAGGGCGGACATTCACCCCTCCACTTT
TRBJ1-1	.	TRBV27	.	CASRQQGGTEAFF	TGTGCCAGCAGACAACAGGGAGGGACTGAAGCTTTCTTT
TRBJ2-1	.	TRBV7-6	.	CASSLLRGEQFF	TGTGCCAGCAGCTTATTAAGGGGTGAGCAGTTCTTC
TRBJ2-7	.	TRBV11-1	.	CASSFGSHSNEQYF	TGTGCCAGCAGCTTTGGCAGTCATTCCAACGAGCAGTACTTC
TRBJ2-7	.	TRBV28	.	CASSPSPQGRDEQYF	TGTGCCAGCAGTCCATCCCCCCAGGGGCGTGATGAGCAGTACTTC